One and the same sample provided the 10 T cell receptor beta chains below, sequenced in a study of shared clonotypes between healthy human individuals. In the naive CD8 group, cells lacked CD45RO and were positively selected for CCR7, so terminally differentiated effector memory CD45RA+ cells were left out. Here immunoSEQ multiplex PCR was the method, and the copy in TCRdb shows in-frame clones only, minus some. The table has around 610,000 clones, 90% to 97% seen once. The sample was naive CD8+ T cells sorted from blood. These receptors came from a woman aged 25-40 years in good health.

The CDR3: CASSYGPPNEQYF. The CDR3, as DNA: TGTGCCAGCAGTTACGGGCCCCCCAACGAGCAGTACTTC. The V gene is TRBV6-6, the J gene TRBJ2-5; no firm D call. The J call is uncertain, as TRBJ2-7 better fits the DNA end. The germline V gene encodes CDR1 MNHNY and CDR2 SVGAGI (reference sequence). This CDR3 contains 13 residues.

The gene calls are TRBV21-1 and TRBJ2-7; the table's D call TRBD2 went unverified against the DNA. TRBV21-1 is termed a pseudogene. The CDR3 is 19 amino acids. CDR3 residues: CASSLRLAGDQYPFYEQYF. The CDR3 DNA reads as TGTGCCAGCAGCCTACGACTAGCGGGAGACCAATACCCCTTCTACGAGCAGTACTTC.

The rearrangement links TRBV5-6 to TRBJ1-1, with D unresolved. Germline V gives CDR1 SGHDT, CDR2 YYEEEE. The V gene lost 2 bases and the J gene lost 7 bases, with 9 bases spanning the gap. The CDR3 has 12 residues. The CDR3 region has the DNA TGTGCCAGCAGCTTTCAGTCAAGTGAAGCTTTCTTT. Translation gives CASSFQSSEAFF.

This sequence joins TRBV6-1 and TRBJ2-1; D unclear. V was clipped by 3 bases and J by 8 bases, with 11 bases between them. Germline CDR1 and CDR2: MNHNS and SASEGT. The CDR3 spans 13 residues. The CDR3 DNA reads as TGTGCCAGCAGTGACACGGCCGGCGATGAGCAGTTCTTC. It is translated as CASSDTAGDEQFF.

The CDR3 loop is CASSPWDRYEQYF. The CDR3 DNA sequence: TGTGCCAGCAGCCCGTGGGACAGGTACGAGCAGTACTTC. The chain has TRBV7-9 and TRBJ2-5; 8 bases match TRBD1. The J call may be wrong; the DNA end is better matched by TRBJ2-7. The germline CDR1 and CDR2 sequences are SEHNR and FQNEAQ (reference sequence). This CDR3 region has 13 residues.

The chain links TRBV15 to TRBJ1-5, with 10 bases that match TRBD1. Germline loops: CDR1 LNHNV, CDR2 YYDKDF (reference sequence). The V gene end was trimmed by 5 bases and the J gene end by 7 bases; junction bases not matched to a gene: 8. The CDR3 runs to 15 residues. The CDR3 coding sequence is TGTGCCACCAGCGGGGACAGGGGTTCCCCACAGCCCCAGCATTTT. Translation gives CATSGDRGSPQPQHF.

V gene TRBV5-6 combines with J gene TRBJ2-7, with D maybe TRBD2 (5 bases). The germline V gene has CDR1 SGHDT and CDR2 YYEEEE. CDR3 length equals 13 residues. V dropped 0 bases and J dropped 13 bases, with 17 bases sitting between them. CDR3 DNA: TGTGCCAGCAGCTTGGGACTGGGCGGGTCGTACTACTTC. As protein: CASSLGLGGSYYF.

The chain employs TRBV28 and TRBJ2-7; D ambiguous. V was trimmed by 0 bases and J by 4 bases, leaving 7 bases between them. This CDR3 region has 13 residues. Germline CDR1 reads MDHEN; CDR2 reads SYDVKM. The CDR3 loop reads CASSLWGLYEQYF. In nucleotides, the CDR3 is TGTGCCAGCAGTTTATGGGGTTTGTACGAGCAGTACTTC. The full variable domain, completed using reference TRBV28 and TRBJ2-7, is DVKVTQSSRYLVKRTGEKVFLECVQDMDHENMFWYRQDPGLGLRLIYFSYDVKMKEKGDIPEGYSVSREKKERFSLILESASTNQTSMYLCASSLWGLYEQYFGPGTRLTVT.

Remarks on this clone: This sample also contains other DNA sequences that code for the same CDR3. This chain connects TRBV5-1 to TRBJ1-1, with D unresolved. Between the trimmed V and J ends, which lost 0 bases and 2 bases, there was a span of 2 bases. The CDR3 runs to 12 residues. The germline V gene encodes CDR1 SGHRS and CDR2 YFSETQ. CDR3 coding DNA: TGCGCCAGCAGCTTGGCAAACACTGAAGCTTTCTTT. Amino acids: CASSLANTEAFF. Supplemented by reference TRBV5-1 and TRBJ1-1, the full variable domain reads KAGVTQTPRYLIKTRGQQVTLSCSPISGHRSVSWYQQTPGQGLQFLFEYFSETQRNKGNFPGRFSGRQFSNSRSEMNVSTLELGDSALYLCASSLANTEAFFGQGTRLTVV.

The chain combines TRBV28 with TRBJ2-5; D remains ambiguous. Germline CDR1 and CDR2: MDHEN and SYDVKM. Trimming took off 2 bases at V and 4 bases at J, with 5 bases between the two ends. The CDR3 spans 12 residues. The CDR3 DNA reads TGTGCCAGCAGTTTACGCCGAGAGACCCAGTACTTC. It yields the protein CASSLRRETQYF.